These 5 T cell receptor beta chains were sequenced from one sample in a study of control samples from healthy donors and cancer patients. The method was immunoSEQ multiplex PCR; TCRdb's version includes in-frame clones alone and lacks a portion of them. The sample shows about 130,000 clones, over 75% of them seen only once. The sequenced sample consisted of blood. These receptors were obtained from a man aged 18 to 30 in good health.

The rearrangement uses TRBV29-1 and TRBJ1-1, with a weak D call TRBD1 (5 bases). This CDR3 comprises 13 residues. Germline lookup yields CDR1 SQVTM and CDR2 ANQGSEA. V lost 4 bases and J lost 4, with 13 bases in between. Here the CDR3 DNA reads TGCAGCGTTGCAGTTAGGGGAGGCACTGAAGCTTTCTTT. Translation gives CSVAVRGGTEAFF.

CDR3 nucleotides: TGTGCCAGCAGCTTTCAGATGGAACTGTTTTTT. Its translation is CASSFQMELFF. The chain links TRBV7-9 to TRBJ1-4; D gene uncertain. Trimming removed 3 bases at V and 12 bases at J, with 8 bases between. The CDR3 is 11 residues long. Germline V gives CDR1 SEHNR, CDR2 FQNEAQ (reference sequence).

CDR3 in amino acids: CASRQGLNTEAFF. In nucleotides, the CDR3 is TGTGCCAGCAGACAGGGGCTGAACACTGAAGCTTTCTTT. This sequence joins TRBV27 and TRBJ1-1, with 7 bases that match TRBD1. CDR1 is MNHEY, CDR2 SMNVEV, per germline (reference sequence). V shed 6 bases, J shed 0 bases, and the junction held 1 base outside the gene matches. The CDR3 is 13 amino acids.

There are many counts of this clone. This chain joins TRBV14 and TRBJ2-7, with D hard to call. The V end lost 0 bases, the J end lost 0 bases, and 6 bases lay between the germline ends. In germline, CDR1 is SGHDN, CDR2 FVKESK. There are 14 residues in the CDR3. The DNA of the CDR3 is TGTGCCAGCAGCCAAGATCTCCGCTCCTACGAGCAGTACTTC. Residues: CASSQDLRSYEQYF.

The rearrangement uses TRBV3-1 (or the pseudogene TRBV3-2) and TRBJ2-7; the D is unclear. CDR1 is LGHDT and CDR2 is YNNKEL in the germline V gene (reference sequence). The V end was cut by 4 bases, the J end by 4 bases, with 8 bases between. The CDR3 covers 12 residues. The CDR3 sequence: CASSRRVYEQYF. CDR3 nucleotide sequence: TGTGCCAGCAGCCGCCGGGTGTACGAGCAGTACTTC.